The clone carrying this TCR beta chain was picked up a small number of times. CDR1 and CDR2 from the germline V gene are MDHEN and SYDVKM. With 4 bases removed from V and 6 bases from J, the gap between germline ends came to 19 bases. This CDR3 has 15 amino acids. These data originate in a study of blood T cell repertoires in COVID-19. Original processing notes: Reference gene primers were amplified, and this amplification served to estimate nucleated cell counts. Sequenced by immunoSEQ multiplex PCR; TCRdb stores in-frame clones only, minus some. From that table come the V and J calls and clone size; the DNA was used to work out D and trimming. The sample includes 200,000 to 250,000 clones, roughly 88% of them seen just once.

The TCR sequence derives from a man between 18 and 29 years old with active or convalescent COVID-19. The sample consisted of peripheral blood. The chain employs TRBV28 and TRBJ2-7, with D possibly TRBD1 on 6 matching bases. For the CDR3, the DNA is TGTGCCAGCAGTTCACTACAGGGCGTGTGGGGCGAGCAGTACTTC. Translation: CASSSLQGVWGEQYF. The variable domain in full, completed from reference TRBV28 and TRBJ2-7, reads DVKVTQSSRYLVKRTGEKVFLECVQDMDHENMFWYRQDPGLGLRLIYFSYDVKMKEKGDIPEGYSVSREKKERFSLILESASTNQTSMYLCASSSLQGVWGEQYFGPGTRLTVT.